The present T cell receptor (beta chain) was sequenced within a study of T cell responses to AZD1222 COVID-19 vaccine. Study-wide findings and caveats: Without day 14 samples, only post-peak T cell repertoires were studied. Nearly half of the spike-specific TCRs reportedly recognize variant regions that carry no mutations. CD4 TCRs associated with vaccination spanned spike, dominating at 160-218 and 743-854. Spike-specific TCR breadth and depth grew following two AZD1222 doses.

The data were produced by immunoSEQ multiplex PCR, yet TCRdb's version contains in-frame clones alone and is incomplete. The sample lists tens of thousands of clones; approximately 82% were seen once. This clone was picked up one time. The antigen is undetermined. This TCR derives from an adult in good health. This specimen consisted of peripheral blood, obtained on day 0 of AZD1222 vaccination.

The CDR3 DNA follows: TGTGCCAGCAGATACCAGGGGTTGGGAAACACCATATATTTT. Translated: CASRYQGLGNTIYF. The chain carries TRBV28 and TRBJ1-3; tentative D call: TRBD1 (6 bases). Germline CDR1 reads MDHEN; CDR2 reads SYDVKM. The CDR3 totals 14 residues. V was cut by 6 bases and J by 4 bases, with 13 bases left in between.